The T cell receptor beta chain under discussion was sequenced for a study of T cell responses to AZD1222 COVID-19 vaccine. General observations from the study: The study identified only five to seven AZD1222 recipients as seropositive at baseline.

Method: immunoSEQ multiplex PCR; TCRdb's copy keeps in-frame clones and lacks some. The data contain roughly 93,000 clones, around nine tenths of them seen just once; the ten biggest clones take up roughly 2.8%. Concerning this clone: What it binds is not known.

The TCR originated in an adult in good health. Sequenced here: peripheral blood, sampled on day 0 of MenACWY control vaccination.

CDR3 sequence reads: CASRTQGNSDEKLFF. The CDR3 DNA reads as TGCGCCAGCAGAACTCAGGGTAACTCCGATGAAAAACTGTTTTTT. The gene calls are TRBV5-1 and TRBJ1-4; D possibly corresponds to TRBD1 (5 bases). This CDR3 is 15 amino acids long. CDR1 is SGHRS, CDR2 YFSETQ, per germline. V shed 5 bases and J shed 6 bases, with 17 bases lying between them.